The text below deals with one T cell receptor (beta chain). Germline-derived CDR1 and CDR2 are SQVTM and ANQGSEA. Trimming removed 7 bases from V and 4 bases from J, with 19 bases in between. This CDR3 has 14 amino acids. Random hexamers were used to reverse transcribe the RNA input (about 0.5 to 1 ug). TCR beta CDR3 was amplified by immunoSEQ multiplex PCR. This amplification extended across 54 Vbeta and 13 Jbeta segments. TCRdb called the immunoSEQ multiplex PCR reads again in MiXCR, with one record for every CDR3 protein. The sample yields 90,000 to 150,000 distinct CDR3 sequences, about 93% seen once. The data stem from a study of CD8 T cells in Susac syndrome. TCR beta was sequenced from blood CD8+ and CD4+ T cells. Controls were healthy donors (matched for age and sex). TEMRA cells were enriched by FACS, while CD8+ and CD4+ T cells were obtained through a negative isolation that was performed magnetically.

Sequencing was done on a sample of CD4+ T cells from PBMCs. The chain uses TRBV29-1 and TRBJ1-1, with a weak D call TRBD1 (5 bases). The source is a human donor in good health. The CDR3 region is CSGQSSGWGTEAFF. CDR3 coding DNA: TGCAGCGGGCAGAGTTCAGGGTGGGGCACTGAAGCTTTCTTT.